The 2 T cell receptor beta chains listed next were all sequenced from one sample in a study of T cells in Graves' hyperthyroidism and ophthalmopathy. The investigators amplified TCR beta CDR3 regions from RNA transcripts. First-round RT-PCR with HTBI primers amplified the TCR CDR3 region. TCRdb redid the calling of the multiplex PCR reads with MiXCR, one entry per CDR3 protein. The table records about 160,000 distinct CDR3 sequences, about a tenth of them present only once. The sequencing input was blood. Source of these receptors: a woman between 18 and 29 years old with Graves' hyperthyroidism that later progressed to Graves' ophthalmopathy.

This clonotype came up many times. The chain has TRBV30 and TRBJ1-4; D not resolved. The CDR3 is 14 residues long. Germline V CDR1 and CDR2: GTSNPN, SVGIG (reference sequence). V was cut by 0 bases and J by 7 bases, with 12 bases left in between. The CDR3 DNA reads TGTGCCTGGAGTGTAAACACCCGACCTGAAAAACTGTTTTTT. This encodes CAWSVNTRPEKLFF.

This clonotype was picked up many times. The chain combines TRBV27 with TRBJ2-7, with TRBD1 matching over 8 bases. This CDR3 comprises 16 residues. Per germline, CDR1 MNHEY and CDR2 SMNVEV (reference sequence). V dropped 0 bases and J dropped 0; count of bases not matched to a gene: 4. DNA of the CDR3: TGTGCCAGCAGTTTATCCCAGGGGGCCCGCTCCTACGAGCAGTACTTC. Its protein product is CASSLSQGARSYEQYF.